This is a list of T cell receptor beta chains from one sample in a study of cytomegalovirus exposure and HLA in healthy donors. Clones were read by immunoSEQ multiplex PCR, and TCRdb kept only the in-frame ones, dropping some. In the table there are about 150,000 clones, around 79% of which are singletons. Sequenced sample: PBMCs. The receptor set was obtained from a man aged 50 to 59 in good health and CMV-seropositive. Both conserved end residues are part of each CDR3. Each record gives: D gene, J gene, V gene, clone size, CDR3 length, CDR3 protein, CDR3 DNA. A D gene is named only where the DNA matches it firmly. Clone size is stated in some rows and not others, as once, few, many or a class when expanded.

d_gene: .; j_gene: TRBJ2-7; v_gene: TRBV7-9; abundance: .; len: 15; CDR3aa: CSSSLDARASHEQYF; CDR3nt: TGTTCCAGCAGCTTAGATGCGCGGGCGAGCCACGAGCAGTACTTC
d_gene: .; j_gene: TRBJ1-2; v_gene: TRBV7-9; abundance: .; len: 12; CDR3aa: CSSSPRDYGYTF; CDR3nt: TGTTCCAGCAGCCCCAGGGATTATGGCTACACCTTC
d_gene: TRBD2; j_gene: TRBJ2-1; v_gene: TRBV7-9; abundance: .; len: 15; CDR3aa: CASSFRTSGPNEQFF; CDR3nt: TGTGCCAGCAGCTTCCGGACTAGCGGGCCTAATGAGCAGTTCTTC
d_gene: TRBD2; j_gene: TRBJ2-3; v_gene: TRBV5-4; abundance: .; len: 15; CDR3aa: CASRTGTSDTDTQYF; CDR3nt: TGTGCCAGCAGAACCGGGACTAGCGACACAGATACGCAGTATTTT
d_gene: .; j_gene: TRBJ2-2; v_gene: TRBV11-3; abundance: once; len: 14; CDR3aa: CASSSSGLTGELFF; CDR3nt: TGTGCCAGCAGCTCCAGCGGACTCACCGGGGAGCTGTTTTTT
d_gene: TRBD1; j_gene: TRBJ2-7; v_gene: TRBV5-1; abundance: .; len: 14; CDR3aa: CAKRDSQVSYEQYF; CDR3nt: TGCGCCAAGAGGGACAGCCAAGTTTCCTACGAGCAGTACTTC
d_gene: .; j_gene: TRBJ2-3; v_gene: TRBV18; abundance: .; len: 14; CDR3aa: CASSPPYRADTQYF; CDR3nt: TGTGCCAGCTCACCACCTTACAGGGCAGATACGCAGTATTTT
d_gene: TRBD1; j_gene: TRBJ2-3; v_gene: TRBV5-1; abundance: .; len: 15; CDR3aa: CASSAGQGGTDTQYF; CDR3nt: TGCGCCAGCAGCGCGGGACAGGGGGGCACAGATACGCAGTATTTT
d_gene: TRBD2; j_gene: TRBJ2-3; v_gene: TRBV7-3; abundance: .; len: 14; CDR3aa: CASSSGLAGGVQYF; CDR3nt: TGTGCCAGCAGCTCCGGACTAGCGGGAGGGGTGCAGTATTTT
d_gene: .; j_gene: TRBJ1-2; v_gene: TRBV10-2; abundance: .; len: 15; CDR3aa: CASSDGGVGAHGYTF; CDR3nt: TGCGCCAGCAGTGATGGGGGGGTAGGGGCACATGGCTACACCTTC
d_gene: .; j_gene: TRBJ1-5; v_gene: TRBV7-9; abundance: .; len: 15; CDR3aa: CASSLGGSRNQPQHF; CDR3nt: TGTGCCAGCAGCTTGGGGGGATCAAGAAATCAGCCCCAGCATTTT
d_gene: TRBD2; j_gene: TRBJ2-7; v_gene: TRBV6-1; abundance: .; len: 13; CDR3aa: CASTLSGVYEQYF; CDR3nt: TGTGCCAGCACTCTTAGCGGGGTCTACGAGCAGTACTTC
d_gene: .; j_gene: TRBJ2-1; v_gene: TRBV19; abundance: once; len: 15; CDR3aa: CASSIQGGAYNEQFF; CDR3nt: TGTGCCAGTAGTATTCAGGGGGGCGCGTACAATGAGCAGTTCTTC
d_gene: .; j_gene: TRBJ1-1; v_gene: TRBV2; abundance: .; len: 11; CDR3aa: CASSYEGEAFF; CDR3nt: TGTGCCAGCAGTTACGAGGGTGAAGCTTTCTTT
d_gene: .; j_gene: TRBJ2-7; v_gene: TRBV19; abundance: .; len: 14; CDR3aa: CASSIAWGENEQYF; CDR3nt: TGTGCCAGTAGTATAGCCTGGGGGGAGAACGAGCAGTACTTC
d_gene: TRBD2; j_gene: TRBJ2-1; v_gene: TRBV7-9; abundance: .; len: 14; CDR3aa: CASSLDLTSGEQFF; CDR3nt: TGTGCCAGCAGCTTAGACTTGACTAGCGGGGAGCAGTTCTTC
d_gene: .; j_gene: TRBJ2-7; v_gene: TRBV27; abundance: .; len: 14; CDR3aa: CASSLRGLSYEQYF; CDR3nt: TGTGCCAGCAGTTTAAGAGGGCTCTCCTACGAGCAGTACTTC